These 17 T cell receptor beta chains originate from one sample sequenced in a study of identical twins' blood T cells. Using its own MiXCR run on the 5' RACE reads, TCRdb lists one record per CDR3 protein. The table has 300,000 to 450,000 distinct CDR3 sequences, 28% seen once. The specimen was PBMCs. The receptors here all came from a woman between 18 and 55 years old in good health.

This chain links TRBV7-2 with TRBJ2-3; D perhaps matches TRBD2 (7 bases). The CDR3 is made up of 18 amino acids. Germline V CDR1 and CDR2: SGHTA, FQGNSA. V lost 2 bases to trimming and J lost 7 bases, with 25 bases between them. This CDR3 is CASSLIGGGVRSRNTQYF. CDR3 DNA sequence: TGTGCCAGCAGCTTAATAGGAGGGGGGGTCCGGTCCCGCAATACGCAGTATTTT.

This chain joins TRBV5-1 and TRBJ2-1, with 9 bases that match TRBD2. CDR3 length: 13 residues. The germline V gene encodes CDR1 SGHRS and CDR2 YFSETQ. The junction had 3 bases not matched to a gene; V was cut back by 2 bases and J by 9 bases. The CDR3 here is CASSLAGGIEQFF. CDR3 sequence (DNA): TGCGCCAGCAGCTTAGCGGGAGGAATTGAGCAGTTCTTC.

This clonotype was observed a handful of times. This chain uses TRBV20-1 with TRBJ2-1; D is tentatively TRBD1 or TRBD2 (5 bases each). Germline V gene data show CDR1 as DFQATT and CDR2 as SNEGSKA (reference sequence). This CDR3 region has 14 residues. V was pared by 4 bases and J by 6 bases, with 16 bases between. Here the CDR3 DNA reads TGCAGTGCTACCCCCCTAGGTGGGGGCAATGAGCAGTTCTTC. Its translation is CSATPLGGGNEQFF.

The V and J genes are TRBV13 and TRBJ1-4; 8 nucleotides align to TRBD1. V was clipped by 4 bases and J by 8 bases; unmatched bases: 6. Germline V gene lookup returns CDR1 PRHDT and CDR2 FYEKMQ (reference sequence). This CDR3 has 14 amino acids. CDR3 protein: CASSSGQAGEKLFF. CDR3 in DNA: TGTGCCAGCAGCTCGGGACAGGCGGGGGAAAAACTGTTTTTT.

This clonotype occurred many times. The rearrangement uses TRBV10-3 and TRBJ2-5; D not resolved. Trimming removed 2 bases from V and 5 bases from J, with 3 bases in between. The germline gives CDR1 ENHRY, CDR2 SYGVKD. The CDR3 is made up of 11 amino acids. CDR3 loop: CAISEGETQYF. For the CDR3, the DNA is TGTGCCATCAGTGAGGGGGAGACCCAGTACTTC.

This clonotype was recorded at least ten times. This chain connects TRBV3-1 to TRBJ1-1; perhaps TRBD1 as D (6 bases). The CDR3 length is 13 residues. The V end was cut by 5 bases, the J end by 5 bases, with 12 bases between. From germline, CDR1 is LGHDT and CDR2 YNNKEL (reference sequence). CDR3 sequence reads: CASSEQGSTEAFF. In DNA, the CDR3 is TGTGCCAGCAGCGAACAGGGCTCGACTGAAGCTTTCTTT.

This clonotype was detected only a few times. The gene calls are TRBV15 and TRBJ2-7; 14 nucleotides align to TRBD2. Germline lookup yields CDR1 LNHNV and CDR2 YYDKDF (reference sequence). V dropped 0 bases and J dropped 5; count of bases not matched to a gene: 3. The CDR3 runs 16 residues. The CDR3 is CATSRDGTSGSDEQYF. Written as DNA, the CDR3 is TGTGCCACCAGCAGAGATGGGACTAGCGGGAGTGACGAGCAGTACTTC.

The chain carries TRBV20-1 and TRBJ1-1; D is undetermined. The germline V gene has CDR1 DFQATT and CDR2 SNEGSKA (reference sequence). The CDR3 runs 11 residues. CDR3 loop: CTLGSDTEAFF. The CDR3 DNA is TGCACCTTGGGGTCCGACACTGAAGCTTTCTTT.

This clonotype turned up a few times. The chain joins TRBV20-1 to TRBJ2-7, with D unresolved. The CDR3 extends over 12 amino acids. The V gene's germline CDR1 is DFQATT and CDR2 SNEGSKA (reference sequence). Trimming took off 5 bases at V and 4 bases at J, with 12 bases between the two ends. The CDR3 region is CSAPGVEYEQYF. The CDR3, as DNA: TGCAGTGCTCCCGGTGTCGAGTACGAGCAGTACTTC.

J is TRBJ2-6 and V is TRBV7-2; 7 bases line up with TRBD2. The CDR3 is made up of 15 amino acids. Germline V gene data show CDR1 as SGHTA and CDR2 as FQGNSA. The trim removed 5 bases at V and 2 bases at J, leaving 3 bases unmatched. In DNA form, the CDR3 reads TGTGCCAGCAGCGTCGGGGGGACTGGGGCCAACGTCCTGACTTTC. It yields the protein CASSVGGTGANVLTF.

As for this clonotype: Being one base from a much bigger clone, this may be a read error. This rearrangement joins TRBV12-5 to TRBJ1-3, with unresolved D. CDR1 and CDR2 from the germline V gene are LGHNT and FRNRAP. The length of the CDR3 is 13 residues. CDR3 amino acids: CTSGGSSGNTIYF. CDR3 DNA: TGTACTAGTGGCGGTTCGTCTGGAAACACCATATATTTT.

The chain links TRBV11-3 to TRBJ1-1; possibly TRBD1 for D (5 bases). The CDR3 totals 13 residues. The germline V gene has CDR1 SGHNT and CDR2 YENEEA. V was clipped by 4 bases and J by 12 bases, with 18 bases between them. The CDR3: CASSYGSGANSFF. CDR3 nucleotides: TGTGCCAGCAGCTATGGGTCCGGGGCGAATTCTTTCTTT.

The chain is built from TRBV20-1 and TRBJ2-7, with a weak D call TRBD2 (6 bases). Deletions cut 0 bases from V and 1 base from J, with 13 bases between. Germline V CDR1 and CDR2: DFQATT, SNEGSKA (reference sequence). This CDR3 has 15 residues. Here the CDR3 reads CSARDLEGSSYEQYF. The CDR3 DNA reads TGCAGTGCTAGAGATCTGGAGGGATCTTCCTACGAGCAGTACTTC.

V and J are TRBV5-4 and TRBJ2-7, with TRBD2 identical over 8 bases. The ends lost 4 bases at V and 2 bases at J; junction bases unmatched: 5. Germline CDR1 reads SGHNT; CDR2 reads YYREEE (reference sequence). The CDR3 runs 14 residues. The CDR3 sequence is CASSAREGPYEQYF. The CDR3 DNA sequence: TGTGCCAGCAGCGCACGGGAGGGGCCCTACGAGCAGTACTTC.

This clonotype was detected a few times. The chain links TRBV2 to TRBJ1-4, with a possible D match to TRBD1 (5 bases). The length of the CDR3 is 16 residues. CDR1 is SNHLY and CDR2 is FYNNEI in the germline V gene. The ends were cut back, 4 bases at V and 0 bases at J, with 12 bases in the middle. DNA for the CDR3: TGTGCCAGCAGTGGGGGGACGGATGCAACTAATGAAAAACTGTTTTTT. Translation: CASSGGTDATNEKLFF. Full variable domain (outside the CDR3, taken from reference TRBV2 and TRBJ1-4): EPEVTQTPSHQVTQMGQEVILRCVPISNHLYFYWYRQILGQKVEFLVSFYNNEISEKSEIFDDQFSVERPDGSNFTLKIRSTKLEDSAMYFCASSGGTDATNEKLFFGSGTQLSVL.

In this sample, this clonotype turned up a few times. V usage is TRBV6-5 and J usage is TRBJ1-5; the D is unclear. The CDR3 extends over 13 amino acids. Germline assignment: CDR1 MNHEY and CDR2 SVGAGI. V lost 0 bases, J lost 4 bases, and 4 bases lay in between. The CDR3 region is CASSYSPNQPQHF. The CDR3 DNA is TGTGCCAGCAGTTACTCCCCGAATCAGCCCCAGCATTTT.

This clonotype appeared a few times. The V call is TRBV4-1, the J call TRBJ1-1; possibly TRBD1 for D (5 bases). CDR1 and CDR2 (germline): MGHRA, YSYEKL. The CDR3 has 11 amino acids. V was pared by 8 bases and J by 4 bases, with 8 bases between. The DNA for the CDR3 is TGCGCCAGCGTCGGGGGCACTGAAGCTTTCTTT. Translating it yields CASVGGTEAFF.